Listed here are 23 T cell receptor beta chains from one sample, sequenced in a study. The assay was immunoSEQ multiplex PCR, and TCRdb's table has in-frame clones only and misses some. The table has 68,000 or so clones, roughly 95% seen once; the top ten hold around 4.5%. The sample consisted of PBMCs. These receptors were taken from a man aged 35 to 55 with rheumatoid arthritis.

J is TRBJ2-7 and V is TRBV2; D remains ambiguous. From germline, CDR1 is SNHLY and CDR2 FYNNEI. This CDR3 region has 12 residues. Trimming stripped 10 bases from V and 0 bases from J, with 10 bases between. CDR3 sequence: CANGLSSYEQYF. For the CDR3, the DNA is TGTGCCAACGGATTGAGCTCCTACGAGCAGTACTTC.

This chain's CDR3 is CASSEGLAGIADTQYF. The CDR3 DNA reads as TGCGCCAGCAGTGAAGGGCTAGCGGGAATCGCGGATACGCAGTATTTT. The chain carries TRBV10-2 and TRBJ2-3, with 9 bases identical to TRBD2. Trimming at V came to 3 bases and at J to 6 bases, leaving 10 bases not matched to a gene. The CDR3 runs to 16 residues. CDR1 and CDR2 (germline): WSHSY, SAAADI.

The chain links TRBV5-3 to TRBJ2-5; 7 bases match TRBD1. TRBV5-3 carries the ORF label, with uncertain function. J lost 7 bases, V lost 3 bases, and 9 bases had no gene match. The CDR3 sequence is 14 residues long. The CDR3 is CARSSTGPTGTQYF. DNA of the CDR3: TGTGCCAGAAGCTCGACAGGGCCCACGGGGACCCAGTACTTC.

The rearrangement joins TRBV5-1 to TRBJ2-5; D remains ambiguous. CDR1 and CDR2 (germline): SGHRS, YFSETQ. V lost 4 bases and J lost 1, with 2 bases in between. There are 11 residues in the CDR3. The CDR3 DNA follows: TGCGCCAGCAGCCGCCAAGAGACCCAGTACTTC. It specifies CASSRQETQYF.

The chain links TRBV19 to TRBJ2-1; TRBD2 matches at 8 bases. The CDR3 is 15 amino acids. Germline values: CDR1 LNHDA, CDR2 SQIVND (reference sequence). V shed 4 bases and J 5 bases; nucleotides not matched to a gene: 7. DNA of the CDR3: TGTGCCAGTAGTACGGAGCGGGGGACAAACAATGAGCAGTTCTTC. Its translation is CASSTERGTNNEQFF.

The chain links TRBV28 to TRBJ2-7, with D hard to call. From germline, CDR1 is MDHEN and CDR2 SYDVKM. The CDR3 runs 15 residues. Trimming removed 3 bases at V and 0 bases at J, with 12 bases between. CDR3: CASSFVGTSSYEQYF. The CDR3 nucleotides read TGTGCCAGCAGTTTCGTCGGAACGAGCTCCTACGAGCAGTACTTC.

This chain links TRBV18 with TRBJ1-1, with D uncertain. Germline lookup yields CDR1 KGHSH and CDR2 LQKENI. V was pared by 0 bases and J by 1 base, with 6 bases between. This CDR3 has 14 residues. DNA of the CDR3: TGTGCCAGCTCACCACCGACTCAGAACACTGAAGCTTTCTTT. Its protein is CASSPPTQNTEAFF.

The CDR3, as DNA: TGTGCTAGTGGTCTCACAGGGTGGGAGACCCAGTACTTC. It specifies CASGLTGWETQYF. The chain has TRBV12-5 and TRBJ2-5; tentatively, D is TRBD1 (6 bases). Between the trimmed V and J ends, which lost 5 bases and 5 bases, there was a span of 12 bases. Germline V CDR1 and CDR2: LGHNT, FRNRAP. This CDR3 is built from 13 residues. The entire variable domain, with the rest obtained from reference TRBV12-5 and TRBJ2-5, is as follows: DARVTQTPRHKVTEMGQEVTMRCQPILGHNTVFWYRQTMMQGLELLAYFRNRAPLDDSGMPKDRFSAEMPDATLATLKIQPSEPRDSAVYFCASGLTGWETQYFGPGTRLLVL.

The V gene is TRBV7-9, the J gene TRBJ2-1; no clear D gene. V was trimmed by 0 bases and J by 7 bases, leaving 4 bases between them. Germline V gives CDR1 SEHNR, CDR2 FQNEAQ (reference sequence). This CDR3 spans 12 amino acids. The CDR3 sequence: CASSLAPNEQFF. CDR3 nucleotide sequence: TGTGCCAGCAGCTTAGCTCCTAATGAGCAGTTCTTC. Full variable domain (outside the CDR3, taken from reference TRBV7-9 and TRBJ2-1): DTGVSQNPRHKITKRGQNVTFRCDPISEHNRLYWYRQTLGQGPEFLTYFQNEAQLEKSRLLSDRFSAERPKGSFSTLEIQRTEQGDSAMYLCASSLAPNEQFFGPGTRLTVL.

V gene TRBV5-1 combines with J gene TRBJ2-7; TRBD2 agrees at 7 bases. The germline V gene has CDR1 SGHRS and CDR2 YFSETQ. V lost 2 bases, J lost 3 bases, and 5 bases stayed unmatched. This CDR3 has 14 residues. This CDR3 reads CASSLGSGNYEQYF. The CDR3 region has the DNA TGCGCCAGCAGCTTAGGAAGCGGGAACTACGAGCAGTACTTC.

This chain uses TRBV5-4 with TRBJ2-3, with a tentative D call TRBD2 (6 bases). Germline-derived CDR1 and CDR2 are SGHNT and YYREEE (reference sequence). V lost 2 bases to trimming and J lost 0 bases, with 10 bases between them. CDR3 length: 15 residues. CDR3 nucleotides: TGTGCCAGCAGCTTTGGGGGGACTAGCACAGATACGCAGTATTTT. It specifies CASSFGGTSTDTQYF.

The J gene is TRBJ1-1, the V gene TRBV4-1; no clear D. V was clipped by 5 bases and J by 1 base, with 14 bases between them. The CDR3 spans 15 residues. Looked up from germline, CDR1 is MGHRA and CDR2 is YSYEKL. The CDR3 region is CASSTRHGPNTEAFF. The CDR3 DNA follows: TGCGCCAGCAGCACTCGACACGGACCGAACACTGAAGCTTTCTTT.

The V call is TRBV19, the J call TRBJ2-2, with D perhaps matching TRBD1 or TRBD2 (5 bases each). V lost 10 bases to trimming and J lost 8 bases, with 20 bases between them. The germline gives CDR1 LNHDA, CDR2 SQIVND (reference sequence). CDR3 length equals 14 residues. The CDR3 region is CATLGWGRGGELFF. The CDR3, as DNA: TGTGCCACCCTAGGGTGGGGGAGAGGTGGGGAGCTGTTTTTT.

This chain connects TRBV10-3 to TRBJ2-1, with 8 bases fitting TRBD1. The V gene end was trimmed by 0 bases and the J gene end by 2 bases; junction bases not matched to a gene: 3. Germline CDR1 reads ENHRY; CDR2 reads SYGVKD. The CDR3 has 16 amino acids. This CDR3 reads CAISESTGVPYNEQFF. As DNA, the CDR3 is TGTGCCATCAGTGAGTCGACAGGGGTTCCCTACAATGAGCAGTTCTTC.

The chain uses TRBV2 and TRBJ1-2, with D unclear. CDR1 SNHLY and CDR2 FYNNEI come from the germline V gene. V was trimmed by 3 bases and J by 7 bases, leaving 3 bases between them. This CDR3 is built from 10 residues. The CDR3 bases are TGTGCCAGCAGTGATCTTGGCTACACCTTC. Its protein is CASSDLGYTF.

The genes are TRBV18 and TRBJ2-5, with D possibly being TRBD2 (6 bases). With 5 bases removed from V and 0 bases from J, the gap between germline ends came to 10 bases. CDR1 and CDR2 from the germline V gene are KGHSH and LQKENI. CDR3 size: 14 residues. The CDR3 region has the DNA TGTGCCAGCTCAGCGGGACGGTACCAAGAGACCCAGTACTTC. This encodes CASSAGRYQETQYF.

The chain recombines TRBV29-1 with TRBJ2-7; the match to TRBD2 covers 8 bases. J gave up 4 bases and V 4 bases, and 9 bases lay outside the gene matches. CDR1 is SQVTM and CDR2 is ANQGSEA in the germline V gene. This CDR3 contains 14 residues. CDR3 amino acids: CSVAWGLVGYEQYF. DNA for the CDR3: TGCAGCGTTGCCTGGGGACTAGTAGGGTACGAGCAGTACTTC.

V gene TRBV28 combines with J gene TRBJ2-1; 10 bases align to TRBD1. This CDR3 is built from 15 residues. After removal of 6 bases from V and 5 bases from J, the junction contained 7 bases not matched to a gene. Germline CDR1 reads MDHEN; CDR2 reads SYDVKM. CDR3: CASSVRQGANNEQFF. The CDR3 DNA reads as TGTGCCAGCAGCGTTCGACAGGGGGCGAACAATGAGCAGTTCTTC.

CDR3 in amino acids: CASSLRVGSWDGYTF. CDR3 DNA: TGTGCCAGCAGTCTGAGGGTTGGATCTTGGGATGGCTACACCTTC. The chain uses TRBV27 and TRBJ1-2; unclear D gene. Per germline, CDR1 MNHEY and CDR2 SMNVEV (reference sequence). The CDR3 loop spans 15 amino acids. Trimming removed 5 bases from V and 6 bases from J, with 19 bases in between.

The V call is TRBV14, the J call TRBJ2-5, with 11 nucleotides matching TRBD2. Germline V gene sequence: CDR1 SGHDN, CDR2 FVKESK. The junction had 6 bases not matched to a gene; V was cut back by 1 base and J by 5 bases. The CDR3 consists of 16 residues. The CDR3 protein is CASSQAASGGKETQYF. CDR3 DNA sequence: TGTGCCAGCAGCCAAGCGGCTAGCGGGGGGAAGGAGACCCAGTACTTC.

The chain joins TRBV19 to TRBJ1-4; D gene unclear. The CDR3 is 14 residues long. V lost 2 bases and J 3 bases, leaving 7 bases between the germline ends. Per germline, CDR1 LNHDA and CDR2 SQIVND (reference sequence). CDR3 in DNA: TGTGCCAGTAGTATATCGGCGGCTAATGAAAAACTGTTTTTT. Protein sequence: CASSISAANEKLFF.

The rearrangement joins TRBV11-1 to TRBJ2-7; no reliable D call. Germline values: CDR1 SGHAT, CDR2 FQDESV (reference sequence). Trimming left V 0 bases short and J 6 bases short, with 12 bases between. This CDR3 contains 14 residues. The DNA for the CDR3 is TGTGCCAGCAGCTTAGCGAACTCCCCCCTCGAGCAGTACTTC. It translates to CASSLANSPLEQYF. Based on the CDR3 plus reference TRBV11-1 and TRBJ2-7, the full variable domain is EAEVAQSPRYKITEKSQAVAFWCDPISGHATLYWYRQILGQGPELLVQFQDESVVDDSQLPKDRFSAERLKGVDSTLKIQPAELGDSAMYLCASSLANSPLEQYFGPGTRLTVT.

This clone was seen only once. V and J are TRBV5-1 and TRBJ2-7, with 7 bases that match TRBD2. Germline V CDR1 and CDR2: SGHRS, YFSETQ. The trim removed 9 bases at V and 2 bases at J, leaving 8 bases unmatched. CDR3 length: 13 amino acids. DNA for the CDR3: TGCGCCACGCGGGAGACAGAAACCTACGAGCAGTACTTC. Its translation is CATRETETYEQYF.